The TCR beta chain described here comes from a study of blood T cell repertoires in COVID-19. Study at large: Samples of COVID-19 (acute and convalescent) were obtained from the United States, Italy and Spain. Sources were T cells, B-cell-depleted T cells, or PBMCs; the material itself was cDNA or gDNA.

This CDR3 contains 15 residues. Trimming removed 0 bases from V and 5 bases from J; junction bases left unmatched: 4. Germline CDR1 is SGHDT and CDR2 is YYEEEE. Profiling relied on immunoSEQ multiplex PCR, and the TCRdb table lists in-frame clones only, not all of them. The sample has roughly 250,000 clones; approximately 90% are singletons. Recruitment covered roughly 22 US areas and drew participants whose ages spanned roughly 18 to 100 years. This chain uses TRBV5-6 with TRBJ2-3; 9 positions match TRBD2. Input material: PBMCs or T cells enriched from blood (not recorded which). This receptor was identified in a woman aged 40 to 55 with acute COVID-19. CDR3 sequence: CASSLVGAGGDTQYF. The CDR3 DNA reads TGTGCCAGCAGCTTGGTCGGAGCGGGAGGAGATACGCAGTATTTT.